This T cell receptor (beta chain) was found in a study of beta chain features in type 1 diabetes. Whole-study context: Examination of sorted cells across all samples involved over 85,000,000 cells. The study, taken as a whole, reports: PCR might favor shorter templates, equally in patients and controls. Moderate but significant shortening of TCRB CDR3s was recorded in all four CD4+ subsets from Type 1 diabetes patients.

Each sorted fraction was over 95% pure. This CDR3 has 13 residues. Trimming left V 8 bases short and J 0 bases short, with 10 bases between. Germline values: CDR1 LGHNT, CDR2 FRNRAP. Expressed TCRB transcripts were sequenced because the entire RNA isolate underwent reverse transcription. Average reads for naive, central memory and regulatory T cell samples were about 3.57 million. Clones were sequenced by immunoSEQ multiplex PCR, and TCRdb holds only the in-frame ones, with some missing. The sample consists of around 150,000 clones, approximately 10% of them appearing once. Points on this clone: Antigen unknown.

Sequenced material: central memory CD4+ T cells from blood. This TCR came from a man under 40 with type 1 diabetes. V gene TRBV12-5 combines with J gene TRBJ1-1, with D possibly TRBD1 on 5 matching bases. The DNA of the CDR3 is TGTGCTAGTAAGGGGAATCTGAACACTGAAGCTTTCTTT. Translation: CASKGNLNTEAFF. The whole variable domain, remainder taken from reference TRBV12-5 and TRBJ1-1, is DARVTQTPRHKVTEMGQEVTMRCQPILGHNTVFWYRQTMMQGLELLAYFRNRAPLDDSGMPKDRFSAEMPDATLATLKIQPSEPRDSAVYFCASKGNLNTEAFFGQGTRLTVV.